The sequence of this T cell receptor beta chain was determined in a study of cytomegalovirus exposure and HLA in healthy donors. Study results and limitations: Trimming of TCR beta V- and J-genes showed a link, identified in a later analysis, to a missense DCLRE1C variant. The likely explanation for a cluster of highly shared sequence variants was sequencing artifact.

Concerning this clone: Its antigen is not identified.

A multiplex PCR was run with 60 Vbeta primers and 13 Jbeta primers. TCRdb keeps only in-frame clones here, not all; method: immunoSEQ multiplex PCR. Of 200,000 to 250,000 clones in the sample, roughly 80% are singletons; the top ten hold over 5%. The CDR3 is 15 residues long. Germline V gene lookup returns CDR1 SEHNR and CDR2 FQNEAQ (reference sequence). V was clipped by 5 bases and J by 3 bases; unmatched bases: 7. Sequencing was performed on PBMCs. The chain couples TRBV7-9 to TRBJ1-2, with TRBD1 matching 9 bases. The receptor's source is a woman aged 40 to 55 in good health and CMV-seropositive. The CDR3 DNA follows: TGTGCCAGCAGCCCCCAGGGACAGGGTGACTATGGCTACACCTTC. This encodes CASSPQGQGDYGYTF.